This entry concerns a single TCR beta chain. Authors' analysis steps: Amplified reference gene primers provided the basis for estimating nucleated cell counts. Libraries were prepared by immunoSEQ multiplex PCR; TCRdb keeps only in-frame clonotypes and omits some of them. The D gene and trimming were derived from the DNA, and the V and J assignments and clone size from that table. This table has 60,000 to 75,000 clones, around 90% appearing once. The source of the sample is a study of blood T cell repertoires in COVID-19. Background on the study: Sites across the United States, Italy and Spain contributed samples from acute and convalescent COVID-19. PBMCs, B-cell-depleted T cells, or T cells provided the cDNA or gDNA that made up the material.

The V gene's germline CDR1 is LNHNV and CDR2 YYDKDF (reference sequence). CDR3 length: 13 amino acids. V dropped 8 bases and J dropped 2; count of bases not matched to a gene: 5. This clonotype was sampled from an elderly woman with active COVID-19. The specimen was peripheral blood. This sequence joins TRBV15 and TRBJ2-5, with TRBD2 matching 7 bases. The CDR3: CATSRGRQETQYF. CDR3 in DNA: TGTGCCACCTCGCGGGGGAGGCAAGAGACCCAGTACTTC. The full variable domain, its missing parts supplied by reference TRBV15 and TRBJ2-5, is DAMVIQNPRYQVTQFGKPVTLSCSQTLNHNVMYWYQQKSSQAPKLLFHYYDKDFNNEADTPDNFQSRRPNTSFCFLDIRSPGLGDTAMYLCATSRGRQETQYFGPGTRLLVL.